Here is one T cell receptor (beta chain) with its context. Its antigen is undetermined. These data belong to a study of CD8+CD57+ T cells in acquired aplastic anemia. At the level of the study: Isolated CD4+ and CD8+ cells, once sorted, yielded DNA averaging about 3 ug. The study obtained 9 million to 13 million reads on average for CD4+ cells from healthy donors. Study-wide results and limits: Sharing between patients and controls was observed for twenty-nine CD8+ CDR3 sequences. CD8+ Simpson's diversity in patients was not significantly different from that in controls.

The CDR3 covers 9 residues. V was cut by 0 bases and J by 12 bases, with 1 base left in between. Germline CDR1 reads SGHRS; CDR2 reads YFSETQ. Profiling of TCR beta VDJ combinations and CDR3 sequences used genomic DNA as template. TCRdb reprocessed the reads with MiXCR, giving one entry per CDR3 protein. The sample carries about 210,000 distinct CDR3 sequences, approximately 57% recorded once. Source material: sorted CD4+, CD8+, or CD8+CD57+ T cells (not recorded which) from PBMCs. This chain uses TRBV5-1 with TRBJ2-1; D gene uncertain. This clonotype was sampled from a human donor in good health. This CDR3 reads CASSLVQFF. CDR3 nucleotides: TGCGCCAGCAGCTTGGTGCAGTTCTTC.